This T cell receptor (beta chain) is from a study of OX40 agonist ivuxolimab in advanced cancers. On the study more broadly: Ivuxolimab is an agonistic anti-OX40 (CD134) antibody, and patients were treated with it.

General study findings and limits: CD8+ T cells (on average) carried more expanded clones than CD4+ T cells.

Regarding this clone: Its antigen is undetermined.

TCRdb's table, derived via immunoSEQ multiplex PCR, lists solely in-frame clones and lacks some. The sample lists about 73,000 clones, roughly nine tenths occurring once. This clonotype originated in an adult with an advanced solid tumor such as melanoma, head and neck, liver or kidney cancer. The specimen comprised CD4+ or CD8+ T cells sorted from blood, sampled in a trial of the OX40 agonist ivuxolimab.

The CDR3 loop reads CASGRRGLGGNTIYF. The CDR3 region has the DNA TGTGCCAGTGGGCGCCGGGGGCTGGGGGGAAACACCATATATTTT. The chain couples TRBV7-2 to TRBJ1-3, with D possibly matching TRBD1 (6 bases). The CDR3 has 15 residues. With 9 bases removed from V and 4 bases from J, the gap between germline ends came to 19 bases. Germline CDR1 is SGHTA and CDR2 is FQGNSA.